Below, one T cell receptor (beta chain) is given with its context. This clonotype was recorded a few times. Its target antigen remains unknown. One base away there is no much larger clone; base qualities are not given. This sample is part of a study of T cells in Graves' hyperthyroidism and ophthalmopathy (dated by TCRdb to between 2019 and 2020). A note on the overall study: Peripheral blood samples were taken at the time of initial diagnosis, prior to any treatment. TCR V-J signatures able to tell the groups apart were searched for in a discovery cohort of 90 to 100 patients, of whom about 40 had Graves' ophthalmopathy and about 60 had stable Graves' hyperthyroidism. Prospective prediction of ophthalmopathy was tested in an independent validation cohort of some 19 hyperthyroidism patients and 15 to 17 patients who later progressed to ophthalmopathy. The roughly 94 discovery patients were randomly divided into training and test sets at a 7:3 ratio. Thyroid tissue and blood T-cell repertoires from about six Graves' hyperthyroidism patients were also compared in the study. After blood sampling, hyperthyroidism patients were treated with methimazole at a starting dose of 30 mg daily, and ophthalmopathy patients were treated with high-dose intravenous methylprednisolone. The paper describes TCR Vbeta CDR3 sequencing of 120 to 150 peripheral blood samples, made up of approximately 40 ophthalmopathy patients, roughly 75 hyperthyroidism patients and 17 progressor patients. The paper as a whole reports these results and caveats: In validation, the model predicted progression to ophthalmopathy with approximately 70% sensitivity and 72.22% specificity, a median of approximately 6.5 months before onset. Most expanded thyroid clonotypes (frequency above 0.001) were also found in blood, which suggests that blood repertoires may mirror thyroid immune responses. In cross-validation, a model built on a 13 V-J signature told ophthalmopathy apart from stable hyperthyroidism with 87.88% sensitivity and roughly 82% specificity, and in testing the same model reached 80%/75%. Sample size was not statistically predetermined, and investigators were not blinded to group allocation.

Amplification of TCR beta CDR3 regions was carried out from RNA transcripts. A first-round RT-PCR of the TCR CDR3 used the HTBI primer set with the Qiagen OneStep RT-PCR kit. Libraries were constructed in a second round of multiplex PCR, after which size selection and purification were performed. Sequencing of the libraries was done on an Illumina HiSeq2000 using paired-end 100 bp reads. The authors' pipeline ran thus. SOAPnuke was used to process the raw data, with reads discarded if the reads contained adapters or uncalled bases, had a mean Phred below 15, or lacked an exact constant-primer or identifier match. High-quality paired reads were merged using COPE v1.2.5, and each unique nucleotide sequence was defined as a clonotype. MiTCR v1.1 was used to align the clonotypes against IMGT TRBV, TRBD and TRBJ reference segments. Analysis was restricted to V-J combinations with a frequency above 0.0001, which covered 99% to 99.2% of repertoires. A TCS score was defined as the ratio between F50 (clonal expansion) and ExV (chaos), using BLOSUM62-based TCRdist between CDR3 peptides within each V-J. Welch's t-statistics and random forest reduced around 510 V-J features to around 14, which were used in a naive Bayes classifier (R e1071). TCRdb ran its own pipeline on the public reads, namely fastp trimming at Q25 and MiXCR clone calling, and kept in-frame beta chains. Duplicate CDR3 protein sequences are folded into a single record with the most common DNA and genes. The V and J calls, along with clone size, are taken from TCRdb and not from the paper's own processing. The sample table lists fewer than 650,000 distinct CDR3 sequences, approximately 15% of them with a count of one. About 7% of the sample is held by the ten biggest clonotypes.

The CDR3 goes from the cysteine to the phenylalanine over 14 residues. The entry retains the CDR3 DNA only, 42 bases that are in frame from base 1. The germline V gene gives CDR1 as SGHVS and CDR2 as FQNEAQ. Trimming at the junction amounts to 5 bases on V and 6 bases on J, and the germline ends lie 14 bases apart. Ophthalmopathy patients had moderately to severely active disease, Clinical Activity Score of at least 3, NOSPECS grade of at least 4, and duration under 3 months. Any patient with an uncontrolled infection, another autoimmune disease, pregnancy or lactation was excluded. Diagnoses were established on the basis of clinical symptoms, serum thyroxine and TRAb, thyroid ultrasound, and orbital computed tomography. PBMCs were isolated from approximately 10 ml of fresh peripheral blood by Ficoll-Paque density gradient centrifugation. Total RNA was extracted using Trizol reagent, and RNA quality was assessed on an Agilent 2100 Bioanalyzer.

Material: blood. The V gene is TRBV7-8 and the J gene is TRBJ2-1; tentative D gene TRBD1, with 6 bases matching. This sequence originates from a woman aged 18-30 years with Graves' ophthalmopathy. The DNA reads as follows: TGTGCCAGCAGCCCAAACAGGGTGTTCAATGAGCAGTTCTTC. The translation is CASSPNRVFNEQFF.